One and the same sample provided the 10 T cell receptor beta chains below, sequenced in a study of technical replicates of blood from a few donors (dated by TCRdb to about 2017). Library preparation used the immunoSEQ multiplex PCR assay. The table comes from immuneACCESS by way of TCRdb, which keeps in-frame sequences with V and J called. Part of the clones is missing from these tables; in studies checked, under half for an unresolved V gene and the rest for unknown reasons. The sample table records about 60,000 clones; 86% of these occur just once. Of the sample, 4.5% to 6% falls within the top ten clones. The specimen sequenced was PBMCs. The receptors come from a human donor in good health. Some clones in this sample may be carry-over from other donors' samples.

The chain uses TRBV2 and TRBJ2-7; 8 bases line up with TRBD2. After removal of 4 bases from V and 1 base from J, the junction contained 6 bases not matched to a gene. This CDR3 has 15 residues. Germline lookup yields CDR1 SNHLY and CDR2 FYNNEI. The CDR3 loop reads CASSGQLAVSYEQYF. The CDR3 nucleotides are TGTGCCAGCAGTGGTCAACTAGCGGTATCCTACGAGCAGTACTTC. Complete variable domain (other parts from reference TRBV2 and TRBJ2-7): EPEVTQTPSHQVTQMGQEVILRCVPISNHLYFYWYRQILGQKVEFLVSFYNNEISEKSEIFDDQFSVERPDGSNFTLKIRSTKLEDSAMYFCASSGQLAVSYEQYFGPGTRLTVT.

In this sample, this clone turned up a few times. The chain is built from TRBV6-5 and TRBJ1-1; no clear D gene. From germline, CDR1 is MNHEY and CDR2 SVGAGI. V lost 0 bases to trimming and J lost 5 bases, with 13 bases between them. This CDR3 has 15 amino acids. In nucleotides, the CDR3 is TGTGCCAGCAGTTACTCGGTACTAGTGGGAACTGAAGCTTTCTTT. Amino acid sequence: CASSYSVLVGTEAFF.

This sequence joins TRBV2 and TRBJ2-5, with D tentatively TRBD1 (5 bases). The CDR3 length is 15 residues. Looked up from germline, CDR1 is SNHLY and CDR2 is FYNNEI. The V end lost 11 bases, the J end lost 1 base, and 20 bases lay between the germline ends. CDR3 sequence: CACTNTGMSQETQYF. CDR3 coding DNA: TGTGCCTGCACTAACACAGGCATGAGCCAAGAGACCCAGTACTTC.

The V and J genes are TRBV7-3 and TRBJ1-1, with TRBD1 matching over 7 bases. Trimming cost V 2 bases and J 1 base; bases outside gene matches: 4. This CDR3 region has 15 residues. Germline assignment: CDR1 SGHTA and CDR2 FQGTGA. The CDR3 is CASSLGGTANTEAFF. The CDR3 DNA follows: TGTGCCAGCAGCTTAGGTGGGACAGCGAACACTGAAGCTTTCTTT.

This chain uses TRBV5-1 with TRBJ2-1; 13 bases are shared with TRBD2. The CDR3 loop spans 15 amino acids. The V and J ends lost 1 base and 9 bases, in that order; junction bases with no gene match: 4. The germline CDR1 and CDR2 sequences are SGHRS and YFSETQ. CDR3 region: CASSLTSGRASEQFF. The CDR3 DNA sequence: TGCGCCAGCAGCTTGACTAGCGGGAGGGCAAGTGAGCAGTTCTTC.

This sequence joins TRBV5-5 and TRBJ2-3; D unclear. CDR1 and CDR2 (germline): SGHKS, YYEKEE (reference sequence). The V gene lost 6 bases and the J gene lost 1 base, with 9 bases spanning the gap. The CDR3 is made up of 13 amino acids. The CDR3 is CASKRQGTDTQYF. In DNA, the CDR3 is TGTGCCAGCAAAAGGCAGGGCACAGATACGCAGTATTTT.

V usage is TRBV4-1 and J usage is TRBJ2-7; D not resolved. The V end lost 0 bases, the J end lost 6 bases, and 18 bases lay between the germline ends. Germline CDR1 and CDR2: MGHRA and YSYEKL. This CDR3 contains 16 residues. The CDR3 coding sequence is TGCGCCAGCAGCCAAGATCATAGTGGCCGCGGCGGCGAGCAGTACTTC. Its translation is CASSQDHSGRGGEQYF.

This sequence joins TRBV6-6 and TRBJ2-5; 11 bases agree with TRBD2. Per the germline V gene, CDR1 is MNHNY and CDR2 is SVGAGI (reference sequence). The junction had 7 bases not matched to a gene; V was cut back by 5 bases and J by 5 bases. The CDR3 totals 15 residues. CDR3 loop: CASSPRLAGRETQYF. The CDR3 DNA is TGTGCCAGCAGTCCGAGACTAGCGGGGCGGGAGACCCAGTACTTC.

The chain has TRBV7-3 and TRBJ1-1; TRBD1 matches at 7 bases. Trimming cost V 5 bases and J 1 base; bases outside gene matches: 7. Germline V gene sequence: CDR1 SGHTA, CDR2 FQGTGA. This CDR3 spans 15 amino acids. The CDR3 is CASSPSPGGNTEAFF. CDR3 nucleotide sequence: TGTGCCAGCAGCCCTAGCCCAGGGGGGAACACTGAAGCTTTCTTT.

The rearrangement links TRBV19 to TRBJ1-5, with TRBD1 matching over 10 bases. This CDR3 is built from 14 residues. Germline-derived CDR1 and CDR2 are LNHDA and SQIVND (reference sequence). Trimming removed 8 bases from V and 0 bases from J; junction bases left unmatched: 1. CDR3: CASGDRGSNQPQHF. The CDR3 DNA follows: TGTGCCAGTGGGGACAGGGGTAGCAATCAGCCCCAGCATTTT.